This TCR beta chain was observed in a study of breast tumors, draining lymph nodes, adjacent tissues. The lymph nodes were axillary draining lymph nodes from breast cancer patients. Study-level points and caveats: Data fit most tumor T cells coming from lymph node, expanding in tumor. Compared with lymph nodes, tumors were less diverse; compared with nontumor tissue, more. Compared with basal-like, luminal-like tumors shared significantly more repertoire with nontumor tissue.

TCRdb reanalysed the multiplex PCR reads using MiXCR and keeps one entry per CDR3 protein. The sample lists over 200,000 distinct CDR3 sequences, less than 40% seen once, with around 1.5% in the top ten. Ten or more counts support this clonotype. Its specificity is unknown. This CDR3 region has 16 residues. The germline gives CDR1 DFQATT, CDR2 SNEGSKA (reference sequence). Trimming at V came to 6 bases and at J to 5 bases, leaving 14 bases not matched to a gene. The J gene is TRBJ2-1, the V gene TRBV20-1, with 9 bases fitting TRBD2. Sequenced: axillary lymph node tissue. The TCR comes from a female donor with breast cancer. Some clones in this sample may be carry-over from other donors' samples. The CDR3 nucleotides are TGCAGTGCCGACGCAACCCTAGCGGGAAAGAACAATGAGCAGTTCTTC. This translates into CSADATLAGKNNEQFF.